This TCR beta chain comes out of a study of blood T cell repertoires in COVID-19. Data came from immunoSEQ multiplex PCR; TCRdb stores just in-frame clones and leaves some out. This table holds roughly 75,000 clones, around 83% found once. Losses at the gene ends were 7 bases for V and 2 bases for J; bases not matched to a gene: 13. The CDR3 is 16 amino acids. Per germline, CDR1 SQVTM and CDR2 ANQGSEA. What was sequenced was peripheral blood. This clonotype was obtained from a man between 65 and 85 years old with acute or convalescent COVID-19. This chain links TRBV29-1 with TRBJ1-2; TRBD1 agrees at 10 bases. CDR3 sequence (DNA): TGCAGCGCTTATCCGGGACAGGGGTTTCAGAACTATGGCTACACCTTC. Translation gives CSAYPGQGFQNYGYTF.